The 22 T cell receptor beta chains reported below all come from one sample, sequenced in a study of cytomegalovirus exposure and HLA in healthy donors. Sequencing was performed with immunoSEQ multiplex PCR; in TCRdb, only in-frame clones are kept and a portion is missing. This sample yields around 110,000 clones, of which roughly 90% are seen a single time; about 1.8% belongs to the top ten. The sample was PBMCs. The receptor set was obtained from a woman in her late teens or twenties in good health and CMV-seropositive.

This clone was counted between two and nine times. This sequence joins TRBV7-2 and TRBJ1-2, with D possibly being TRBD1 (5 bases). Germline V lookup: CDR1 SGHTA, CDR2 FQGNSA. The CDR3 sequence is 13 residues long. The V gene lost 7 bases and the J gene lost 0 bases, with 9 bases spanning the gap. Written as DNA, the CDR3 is TGTGCCAGCACAGGGATTACTAACTATGGCTACACCTTC. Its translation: CASTGITNYGYTF.

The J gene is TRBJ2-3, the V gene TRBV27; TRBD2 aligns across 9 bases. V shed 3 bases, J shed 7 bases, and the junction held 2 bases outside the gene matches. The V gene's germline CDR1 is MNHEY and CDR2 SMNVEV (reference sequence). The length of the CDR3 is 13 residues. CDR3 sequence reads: CASSFSSGNTQYF. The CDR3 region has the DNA TGTGCCAGCAGTTTCTCTAGCGGGAATACGCAGTATTTT.

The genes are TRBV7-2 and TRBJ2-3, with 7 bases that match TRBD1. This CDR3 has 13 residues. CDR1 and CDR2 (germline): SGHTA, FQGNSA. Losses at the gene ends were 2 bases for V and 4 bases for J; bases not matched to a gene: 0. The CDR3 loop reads CASSLTGADTQYF. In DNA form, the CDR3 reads TGTGCCAGCAGCTTAACAGGGGCAGATACGCAGTATTTT.

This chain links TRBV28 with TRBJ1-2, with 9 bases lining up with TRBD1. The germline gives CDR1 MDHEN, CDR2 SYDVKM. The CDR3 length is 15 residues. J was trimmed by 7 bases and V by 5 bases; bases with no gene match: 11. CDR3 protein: CASSLPGQGVGGYTF. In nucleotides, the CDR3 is TGTGCCAGCAGTCTTCCGGGACAGGGCGTGGGTGGCTACACCTTC.

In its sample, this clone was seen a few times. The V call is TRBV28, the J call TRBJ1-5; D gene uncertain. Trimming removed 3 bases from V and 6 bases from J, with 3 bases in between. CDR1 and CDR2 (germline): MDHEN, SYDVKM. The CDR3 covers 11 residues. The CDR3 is CASSFGQPQHF. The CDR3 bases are TGTGCCAGCAGTTTCGGTCAGCCCCAGCATTTT.

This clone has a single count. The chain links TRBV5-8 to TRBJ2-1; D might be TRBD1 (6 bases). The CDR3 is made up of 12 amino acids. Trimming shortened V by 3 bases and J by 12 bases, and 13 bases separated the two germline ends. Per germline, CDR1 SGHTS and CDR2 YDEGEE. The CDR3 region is CASSSDRTVQFF. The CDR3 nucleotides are TGTGCCAGCAGCTCGGATAGGACAGTGCAGTTCTTC.

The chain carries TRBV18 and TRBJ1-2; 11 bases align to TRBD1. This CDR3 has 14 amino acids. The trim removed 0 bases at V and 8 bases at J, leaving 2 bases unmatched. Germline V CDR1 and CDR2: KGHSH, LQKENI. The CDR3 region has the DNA TGTGCCAGCTCACCACCGGACAGGGGGCTCGGCTACACCTTC. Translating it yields CASSPPDRGLGYTF.

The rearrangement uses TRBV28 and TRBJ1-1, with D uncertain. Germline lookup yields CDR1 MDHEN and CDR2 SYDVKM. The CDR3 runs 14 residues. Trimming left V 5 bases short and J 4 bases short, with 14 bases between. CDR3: CASSPPGGVTEAFF. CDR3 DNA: TGTGCCAGCAGTCCTCCGGGAGGAGTCACTGAAGCTTTCTTT.

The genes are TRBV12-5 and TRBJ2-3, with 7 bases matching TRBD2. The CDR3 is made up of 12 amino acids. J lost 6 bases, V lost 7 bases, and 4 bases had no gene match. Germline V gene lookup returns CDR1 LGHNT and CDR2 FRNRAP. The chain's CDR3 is CASAGGTDTQYF. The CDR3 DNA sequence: TGTGCTAGTGCCGGGGGGACGGATACGCAGTATTTT.

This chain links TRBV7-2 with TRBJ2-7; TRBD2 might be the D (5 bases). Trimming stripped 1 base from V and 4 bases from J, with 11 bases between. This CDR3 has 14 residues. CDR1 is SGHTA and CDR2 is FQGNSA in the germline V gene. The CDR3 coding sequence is TGTGCCAGCAGCTTAGTGGACGGAGGATACGAGCAGTACTTC. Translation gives CASSLVDGGYEQYF.

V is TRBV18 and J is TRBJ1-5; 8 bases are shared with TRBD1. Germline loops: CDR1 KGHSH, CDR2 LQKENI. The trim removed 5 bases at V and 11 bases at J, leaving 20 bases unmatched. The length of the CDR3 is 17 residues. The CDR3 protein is CASSTSTGTGTGGAQHF. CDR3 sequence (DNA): TGTGCCAGCTCAACATCAACCGGGACAGGCACAGGAGGAGCCCAGCATTTT.

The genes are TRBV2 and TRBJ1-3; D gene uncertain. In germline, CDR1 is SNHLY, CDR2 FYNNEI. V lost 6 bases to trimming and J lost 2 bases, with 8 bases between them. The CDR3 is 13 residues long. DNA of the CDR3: TGTGCCAGCAGGGAGGAGGCTGGAAACACCATATATTTT. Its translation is CASREEAGNTIYF.

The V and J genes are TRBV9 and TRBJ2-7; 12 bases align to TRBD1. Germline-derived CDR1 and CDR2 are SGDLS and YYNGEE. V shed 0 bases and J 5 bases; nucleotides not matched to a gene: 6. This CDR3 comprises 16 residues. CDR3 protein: CASSVGDGTGGDEQYV. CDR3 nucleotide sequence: TGTGCCAGCAGCGTAGGAGATGGGACAGGGGGCGACGAGCAGTACGTC.

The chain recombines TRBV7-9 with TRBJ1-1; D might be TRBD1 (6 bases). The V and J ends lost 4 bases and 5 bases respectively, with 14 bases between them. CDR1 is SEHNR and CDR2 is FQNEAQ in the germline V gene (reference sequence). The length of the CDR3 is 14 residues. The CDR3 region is CASSYQDRITEAFF. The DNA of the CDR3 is TGTGCCAGCAGCTACCAAGACAGGATTACTGAAGCTTTCTTT.

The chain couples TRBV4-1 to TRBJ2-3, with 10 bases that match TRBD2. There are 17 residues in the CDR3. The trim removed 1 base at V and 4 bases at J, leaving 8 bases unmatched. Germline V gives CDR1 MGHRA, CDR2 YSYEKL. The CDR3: CASSQVFSGGGSDTQYF. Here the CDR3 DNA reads TGCGCCAGCAGCCAAGTATTCAGCGGGGGGGGTTCAGATACGCAGTATTTT.

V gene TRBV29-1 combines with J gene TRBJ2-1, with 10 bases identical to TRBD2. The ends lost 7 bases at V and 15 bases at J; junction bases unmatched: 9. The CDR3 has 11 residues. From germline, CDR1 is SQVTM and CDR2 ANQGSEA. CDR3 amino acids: CSGGSGGALFF. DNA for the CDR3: TGCAGCGGAGGAAGCGGGGGGGCCCTGTTCTTC.

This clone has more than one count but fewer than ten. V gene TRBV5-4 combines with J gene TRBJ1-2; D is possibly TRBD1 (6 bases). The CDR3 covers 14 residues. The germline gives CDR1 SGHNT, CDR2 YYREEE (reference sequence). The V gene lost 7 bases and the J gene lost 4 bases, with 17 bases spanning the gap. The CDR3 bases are TGTGCCAGCGGCCGACAGGATCCTCTCTATGGCTACACCTTC. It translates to CASGRQDPLYGYTF.

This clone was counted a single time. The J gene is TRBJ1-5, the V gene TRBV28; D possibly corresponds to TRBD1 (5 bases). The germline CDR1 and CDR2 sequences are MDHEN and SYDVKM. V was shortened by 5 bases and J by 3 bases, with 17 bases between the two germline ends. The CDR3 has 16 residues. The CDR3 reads CASSPTPDSTNQPQHF. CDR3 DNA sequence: TGTGCCAGCAGTCCGACTCCCGACAGTACCAATCAGCCCCAGCATTTT.

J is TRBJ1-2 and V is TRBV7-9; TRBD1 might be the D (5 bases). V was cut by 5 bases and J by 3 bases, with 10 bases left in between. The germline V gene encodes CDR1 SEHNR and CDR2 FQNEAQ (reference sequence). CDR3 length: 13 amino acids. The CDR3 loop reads CASSVGEYYGYTF. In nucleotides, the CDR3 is TGTGCCAGCAGCGTAGGGGAGTACTATGGCTACACCTTC.

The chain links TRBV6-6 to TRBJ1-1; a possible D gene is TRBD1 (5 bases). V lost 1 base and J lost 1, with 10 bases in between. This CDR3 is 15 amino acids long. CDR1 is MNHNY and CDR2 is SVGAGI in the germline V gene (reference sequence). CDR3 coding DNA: TGTGCCAGCAGTTACTTGGGGGGGGAGAACACTGAAGCTTTCTTT. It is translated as CASSYLGGENTEAFF.

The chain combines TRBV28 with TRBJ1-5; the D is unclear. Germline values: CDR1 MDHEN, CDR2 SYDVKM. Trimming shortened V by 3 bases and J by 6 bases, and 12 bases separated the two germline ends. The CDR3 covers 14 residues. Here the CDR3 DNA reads TGTGCCAGCAGTTTGAGACCGCGGAGTCAGCCCCAGCATTTT. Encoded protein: CASSLRPRSQPQHF.

CDR3 sequence reads: CASSPSGGGWNEQFF. In DNA form, the CDR3 reads TGTGCCAGCAGCCCAAGCGGGGGGGGTTGGAATGAGCAGTTCTTC. J is TRBJ2-1 and V is TRBV7-9; 10 bases are shared with TRBD2. The CDR3 runs to 15 residues. J gave up 7 bases and V 5 bases, and 8 bases lay outside the gene matches. Per germline, CDR1 SEHNR and CDR2 FQNEAQ (reference sequence).